A single sample is the source of the 10 T cell receptor beta chains below, sequenced in a study of blood T cell repertoires in COVID-19. Some clones are missing from TCRdb's copy, which holds only in-frame ones; the method was immunoSEQ multiplex PCR. The sample records 95,000 to 100,000 clones, 81% being singletons. Sequencing input: peripheral blood. All receptors come from a woman of 80 years or more with acute or convalescent COVID-19.

This clone was detected only once. The chain has TRBV19 and TRBJ2-7; D is unresolved. Germline lookup yields CDR1 LNHDA and CDR2 SQIVND (reference sequence). The V gene lost 2 bases and the J gene lost 2 bases, with 10 bases spanning the gap. This CDR3 is built from 14 residues. In DNA, the CDR3 is TGTGCCAGTAGTATATCTCCGGGTCCCTACGAGCAGTACGTC. The encoded protein is CASSISPGPYEQYV.

The chain couples TRBV6-5 to TRBJ1-2; 12 bases align to TRBD1. The junction had 5 bases not matched to a gene; V was cut back by 7 bases and J by 8 bases. The CDR3 has 13 amino acids. Germline loops: CDR1 MNHEY, CDR2 SVGAGI. CDR3 region: CASTRDRGHGYTF. The CDR3 DNA sequence: TGTGCCAGCACCCGGGACAGGGGGCACGGCTACACCTTC.

V is TRBV9 and J is TRBJ2-3, with D possibly matching TRBD2 (5 bases). Germline V gene lookup returns CDR1 SGDLS and CDR2 YYNGEE. The CDR3 is made up of 15 amino acids. The V and J ends lost 0 bases and 3 bases respectively, with 11 bases between them. The CDR3, as DNA: TGTGCCAGCAGCGTAGTGGATAGCGCGACAGATACGCAGTATTTT. Protein: CASSVVDSATDTQYF.

The CDR3 spells CASSFGDFREKLFF. The CDR3 DNA is TGTGCCAGCAGCTTTGGCGACTTTAGAGAAAAACTGTTTTTT. This chain links TRBV11-2 with TRBJ1-4; D unresolved. The CDR3 totals 14 residues. CDR1 and CDR2 (germline): SGHAT, FQNNGV. V was pared by 3 bases and J by 8 bases, with 13 bases between.

The gene calls are TRBV6-5 and TRBJ1-5, with D perhaps TRBD1 (5 bases). Per germline, CDR1 MNHEY and CDR2 SVGAGI. There are 13 residues in the CDR3. V gave up 8 bases and J gave up 4 bases, with 12 bases separating them. The CDR3 DNA sequence: TGTGCCAGCCAACTCGGGGGGAATCAGCCCCAGCATTTT. Encoded protein: CASQLGGNQPQHF.

Only one count was recorded for this clone. The chain recombines TRBV5-4 with TRBJ1-2; 11 bases align to TRBD1. The length of the CDR3 is 15 residues. From germline, CDR1 is SGHNT and CDR2 YYREEE (reference sequence). V was pared by 3 bases and J by 8 bases, with 9 bases of the junction left unmatched. The CDR3, as DNA: TGTGCCAGCAGCTCAGGGGACAGGGGGGTAGGCGGCTACACCTTC. Amino acids: CASSSGDRGVGGYTF.

This sequence joins TRBV5-6 and TRBJ1-1, with TRBD1 matching 7 bases. This CDR3 is built from 13 residues. Unmatched junction bases numbered 8, after V lost 4 bases and J lost 8 bases. CDR1 SGHDT and CDR2 YYEEEE come from the germline V gene. CDR3 in DNA: TGTGCCAGCAGCCGCGGATCGACAGGGGAAGCTTTCTTT. Its protein is CASSRGSTGEAFF. The full variable domain, rest sourced from reference TRBV5-6 and TRBJ1-1, is DAGVTQSPTHLIKTRGQQVTLRCSPKSGHDTVSWYQQALGQGPQFIFQYYEEEERQRGNFPDRFSGHQFPNYSSELNVNALLLGDSALYLCASSRGSTGEAFFGQGTRLTVV.

This sequence joins TRBV28 and TRBJ1-1; D call uncertain. The CDR3 loop spans 13 amino acids. Trimming shortened V by 7 bases and J by 3 bases, and 12 bases separated the two germline ends. CDR1 is MDHEN, CDR2 SYDVKM, per germline. The CDR3 bases are TGTGCCAGCAATCGGGGAACAGACACTGAAGCTTTCTTT. This sequence encodes CASNRGTDTEAFF.

The rearrangement uses TRBV18 and TRBJ1-1, with D possibly matching TRBD1 (5 bases). Germline V gene data show CDR1 as KGHSH and CDR2 as LQKENI. V was pared by 2 bases and J by 6 bases, with 13 bases between. CDR3 length equals 14 residues. This chain's CDR3 is CASSPGASGAEAFF. The CDR3 region has the DNA TGTGCCAGCTCACCAGGGGCTTCTGGCGCTGAAGCTTTCTTT.

The gene calls are TRBV18 and TRBJ2-1; 10 bases map to TRBD1. Germline trimming cut 4 bases from V and 0 bases from J; bases unmatched to any gene: 3. Germline CDR1 is KGHSH and CDR2 is LQKENI. CDR3 length: 16 residues. CDR3 residues: CASSRGQGSSYNEQFF. In nucleotides, the CDR3 is TGTGCCAGCTCACGGGGACAGGGGAGCTCCTACAATGAGCAGTTCTTC.